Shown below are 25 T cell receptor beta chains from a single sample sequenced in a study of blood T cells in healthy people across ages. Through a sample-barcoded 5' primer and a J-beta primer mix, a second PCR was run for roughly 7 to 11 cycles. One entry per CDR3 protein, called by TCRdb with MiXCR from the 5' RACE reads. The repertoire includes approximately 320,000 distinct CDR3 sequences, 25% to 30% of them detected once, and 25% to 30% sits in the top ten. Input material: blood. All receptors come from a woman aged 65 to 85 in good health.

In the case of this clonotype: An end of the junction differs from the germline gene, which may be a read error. The DNA for the CDR3 is TGCGCCGGCAGTACTCGGGGGATGAACACTGAAGCTTTCTTT. This encodes CAGSTRGMNTEAFF. The V call is TRBV5-1, the J call TRBJ1-1, with a weak D call TRBD1 (5 bases). CDR1 and CDR2 from the germline V gene are SGHRS and YFSETQ. CDR3 length: 14 residues.

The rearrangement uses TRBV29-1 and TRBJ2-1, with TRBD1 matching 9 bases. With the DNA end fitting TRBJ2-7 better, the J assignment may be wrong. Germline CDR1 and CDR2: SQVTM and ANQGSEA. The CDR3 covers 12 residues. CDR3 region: CSVRGQGDEQYF. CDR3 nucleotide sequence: TGCAGCGTTCGGGGACAGGGTGACGAGCAGTACTTC.

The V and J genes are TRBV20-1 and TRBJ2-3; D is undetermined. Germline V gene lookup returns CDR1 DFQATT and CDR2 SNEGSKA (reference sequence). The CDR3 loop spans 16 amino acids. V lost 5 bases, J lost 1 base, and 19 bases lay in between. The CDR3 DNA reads TGCAGTGCTGTCCGCAGCCAAGGACCTGGCACAGATACGCAGTATTTT. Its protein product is CSAVRSQGPGTDTQYF.

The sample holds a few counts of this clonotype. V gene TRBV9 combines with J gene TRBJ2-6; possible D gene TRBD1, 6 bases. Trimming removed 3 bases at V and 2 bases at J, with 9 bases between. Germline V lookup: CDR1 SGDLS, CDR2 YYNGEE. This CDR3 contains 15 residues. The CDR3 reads CASSATGTGANVLTF. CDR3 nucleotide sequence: TGTGCCAGCAGCGCCACAGGGACTGGGGCCAACGTCCTGACTTTC.

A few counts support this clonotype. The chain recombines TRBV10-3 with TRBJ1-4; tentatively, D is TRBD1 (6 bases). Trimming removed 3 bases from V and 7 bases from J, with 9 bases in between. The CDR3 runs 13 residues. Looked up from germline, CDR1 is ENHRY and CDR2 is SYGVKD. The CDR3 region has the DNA TGTGCCATCAGTGAAGGAGGGGGTGAAAAACTGTTTTTT. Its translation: CAISEGGGEKLFF.

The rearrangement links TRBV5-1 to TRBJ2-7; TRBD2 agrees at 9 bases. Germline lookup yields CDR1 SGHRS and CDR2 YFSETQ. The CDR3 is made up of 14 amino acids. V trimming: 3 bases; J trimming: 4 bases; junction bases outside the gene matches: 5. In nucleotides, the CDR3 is TGCGCCAGCAGCTCGACTAGCGGAGGTTACGAGCAGTACTTC. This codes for CASSSTSGGYEQYF. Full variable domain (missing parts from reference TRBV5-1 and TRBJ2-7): KAGVTQTPRYLIKTRGQQVTLSCSPISGHRSVSWYQQTPGQGLQFLFEYFSETQRNKGNFPGRFSGRQFSNSRSEMNVSTLELGDSALYLCASSSTSGGYEQYFGPGTRLTVT.

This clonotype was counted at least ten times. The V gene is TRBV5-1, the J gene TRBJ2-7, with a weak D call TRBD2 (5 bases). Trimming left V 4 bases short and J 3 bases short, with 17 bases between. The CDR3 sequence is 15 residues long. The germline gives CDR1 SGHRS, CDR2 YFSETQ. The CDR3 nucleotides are TGCGCCAGCAGCCCTTCGGGGAACGGCGTCTACGAGCAGTACTTC. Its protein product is CASSPSGNGVYEQYF.

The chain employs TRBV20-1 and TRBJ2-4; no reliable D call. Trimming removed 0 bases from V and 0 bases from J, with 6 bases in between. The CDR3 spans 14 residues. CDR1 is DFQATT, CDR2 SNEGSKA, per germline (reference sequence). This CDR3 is CSARESIAKNIQYF. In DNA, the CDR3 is TGCAGTGCTAGAGAGTCTATAGCCAAAAACATTCAGTACTTC.

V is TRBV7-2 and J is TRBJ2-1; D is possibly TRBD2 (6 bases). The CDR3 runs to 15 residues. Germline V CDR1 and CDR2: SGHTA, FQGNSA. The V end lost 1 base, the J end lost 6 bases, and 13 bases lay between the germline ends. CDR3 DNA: TGTGCCAGCAGCTTAGATCCGAGCGGGTCCAATGAGCAGTTCTTC. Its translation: CASSLDPSGSNEQFF.

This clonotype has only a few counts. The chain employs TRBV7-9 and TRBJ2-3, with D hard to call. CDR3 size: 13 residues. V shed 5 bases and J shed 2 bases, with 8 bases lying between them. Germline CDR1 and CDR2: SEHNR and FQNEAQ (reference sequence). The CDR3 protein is CASSLAPTDTQYF. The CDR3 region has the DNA TGTGCCAGCAGCCTCGCCCCCACAGATACGCAGTATTTT.

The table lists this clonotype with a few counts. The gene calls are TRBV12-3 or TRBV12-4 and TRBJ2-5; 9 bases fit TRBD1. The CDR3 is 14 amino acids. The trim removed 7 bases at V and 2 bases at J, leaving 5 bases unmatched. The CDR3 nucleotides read TGTGCCAGCACCCGGGACAGGGATCAAGAGACCCAGTACTTC. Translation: CASTRDRDQETQYF.

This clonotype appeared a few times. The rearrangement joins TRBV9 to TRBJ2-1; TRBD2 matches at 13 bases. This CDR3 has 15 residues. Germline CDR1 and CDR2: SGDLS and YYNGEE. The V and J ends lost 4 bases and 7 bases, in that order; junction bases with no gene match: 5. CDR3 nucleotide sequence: TGTGCCAGCAGCCCACGGACTAGCGGGAGAAATGAGCAGTTCTTC. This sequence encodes CASSPRTSGRNEQFF.

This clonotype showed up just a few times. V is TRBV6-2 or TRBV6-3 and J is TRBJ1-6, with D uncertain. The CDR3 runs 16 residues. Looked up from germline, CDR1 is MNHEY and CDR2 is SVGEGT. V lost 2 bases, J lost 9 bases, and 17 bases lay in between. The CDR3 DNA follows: TGTGCCAGCAGTTACCCTCGGACTGCCGGTGGTTCACCCCTCCACTTT. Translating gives CASSYPRTAGGSPLHF.

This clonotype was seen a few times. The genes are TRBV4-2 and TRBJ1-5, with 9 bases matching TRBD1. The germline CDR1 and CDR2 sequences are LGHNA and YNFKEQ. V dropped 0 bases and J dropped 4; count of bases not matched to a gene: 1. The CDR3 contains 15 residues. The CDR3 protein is CASSQDGQGNQPQHF. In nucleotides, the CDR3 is TGTGCCAGCAGCCAAGACGGACAGGGGAATCAGCCCCAGCATTTT.

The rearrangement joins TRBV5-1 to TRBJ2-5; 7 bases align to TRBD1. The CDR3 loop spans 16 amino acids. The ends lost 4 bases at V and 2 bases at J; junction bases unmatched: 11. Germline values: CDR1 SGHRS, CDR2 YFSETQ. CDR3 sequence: CASSAHRQGWQETQYF. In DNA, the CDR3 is TGCGCCAGCAGCGCCCACCGACAGGGATGGCAAGAGACCCAGTACTTC.

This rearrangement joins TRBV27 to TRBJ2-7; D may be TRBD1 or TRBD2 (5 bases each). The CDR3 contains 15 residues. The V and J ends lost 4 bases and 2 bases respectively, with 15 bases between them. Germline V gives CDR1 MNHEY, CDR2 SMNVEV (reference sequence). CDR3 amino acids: CASSSPGTRPYEQYF. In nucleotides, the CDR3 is TGTGCCAGCAGTTCCCCCGGGACCAGACCCTACGAGCAGTACTTC.

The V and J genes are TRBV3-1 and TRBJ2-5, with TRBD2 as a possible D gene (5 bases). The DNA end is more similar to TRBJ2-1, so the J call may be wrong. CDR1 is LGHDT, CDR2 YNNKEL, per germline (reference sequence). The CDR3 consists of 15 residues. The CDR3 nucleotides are TGTGCCAGCAGCCTGCGGGCTACGGGTTACAATGAGCAGTTCTTC. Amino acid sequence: CASSLRATGYNEQFF.

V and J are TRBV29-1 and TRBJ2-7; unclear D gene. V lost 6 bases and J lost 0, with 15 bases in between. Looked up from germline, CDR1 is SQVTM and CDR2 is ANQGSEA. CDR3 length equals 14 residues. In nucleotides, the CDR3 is TGCAGCGTCGGTTCTGACGTGAGCTCCTACGAGCAGTACTTC. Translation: CSVGSDVSSYEQYF.

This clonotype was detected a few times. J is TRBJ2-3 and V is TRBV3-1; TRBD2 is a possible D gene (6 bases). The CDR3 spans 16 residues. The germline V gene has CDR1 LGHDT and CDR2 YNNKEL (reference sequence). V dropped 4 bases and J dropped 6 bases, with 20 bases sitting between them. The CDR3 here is CASSRQTSSEKDTQYF. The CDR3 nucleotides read TGTGCCAGCAGCCGCCAGACCTCTAGCGAGAAGGATACGCAGTATTTT.

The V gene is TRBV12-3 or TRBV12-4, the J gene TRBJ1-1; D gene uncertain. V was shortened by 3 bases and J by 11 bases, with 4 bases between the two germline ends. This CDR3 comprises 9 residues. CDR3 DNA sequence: TGTGCCAGCAGTTTTGGTGCTTTCTTT. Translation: CASSFGAFF.

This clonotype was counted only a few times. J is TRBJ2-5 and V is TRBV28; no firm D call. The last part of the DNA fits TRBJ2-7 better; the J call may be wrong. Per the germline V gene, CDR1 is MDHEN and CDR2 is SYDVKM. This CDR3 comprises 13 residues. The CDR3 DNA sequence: TGTGCCAGCAGTTCGGAGATGGCGGACGAGCAGTACTTC. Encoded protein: CASSSEMADEQYF.

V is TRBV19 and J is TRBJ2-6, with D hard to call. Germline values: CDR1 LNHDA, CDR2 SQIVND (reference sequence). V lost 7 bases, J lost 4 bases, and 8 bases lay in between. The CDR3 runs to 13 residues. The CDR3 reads CASTNGGANVLTF. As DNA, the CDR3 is TGTGCCAGTACTAACGGAGGGGCCAACGTCCTGACTTTC.

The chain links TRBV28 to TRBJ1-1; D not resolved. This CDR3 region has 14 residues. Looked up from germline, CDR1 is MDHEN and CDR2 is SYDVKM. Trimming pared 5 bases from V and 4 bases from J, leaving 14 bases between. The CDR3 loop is CASSTSGRFTEAFF. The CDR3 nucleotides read TGTGCCAGCAGTACCTCGGGAAGATTCACTGAAGCTTTCTTT.

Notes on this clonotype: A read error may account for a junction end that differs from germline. CDR3: CASSPGVGQGPYNAQFF. DNA for the CDR3: TGTGCCAGCAGCCCCGGGGTGGGGCAGGGCCCCTACAATGCGCAGTTCTTC. The chain carries TRBV25-1 and TRBJ2-1; D may be TRBD1 or TRBD2 (5 bases each). Germline CDR1 reads MGHDK; CDR2 reads SYGVNS. This CDR3 has 17 amino acids.

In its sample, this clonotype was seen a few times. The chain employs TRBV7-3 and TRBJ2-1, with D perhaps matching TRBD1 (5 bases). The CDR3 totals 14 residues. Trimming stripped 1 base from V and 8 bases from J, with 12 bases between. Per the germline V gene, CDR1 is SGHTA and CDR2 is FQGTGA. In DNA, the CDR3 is TGTGCCAGCAGCTTAAGGGGCGCGTCGGATGAGCAGTTCTTC. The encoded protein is CASSLRGASDEQFF.